Below are 8 T cell receptor beta chains sequenced from a single sample in a study of shared clonotypes between healthy human individuals. Measured with immunoSEQ multiplex PCR; TCRdb has only the in-frame clones, and not every one. The sample has roughly 2,300,000 clones, about 90% seen once. Material for sequencing was naive CD4+ T cells from PBMCs. As to subset: CD45RA+ positively selected. The receptors stem from a man younger than 30 in good health. Some clones in this sample may be carry-over from other donors' samples.

This clone has only one observation. V is TRBV4-1 and J is TRBJ2-7, with TRBD2 as a possible D gene (6 bases). V was cut by 5 bases and J by 2 bases, with 16 bases left in between. Germline assignment: CDR1 MGHRA and CDR2 YSYEKL. There are 15 residues in the CDR3. For the CDR3, the DNA is TGCGCCAGCAGCACCTCGCGGGACTTGCCCTACGAGCAGTACTTC. It translates to CASSTSRDLPYEQYF.

The sample holds a few counts of this clone. This sequence joins TRBV6-6 and TRBJ1-1; D possibly corresponds to TRBD1 (5 bases). The V end was cut by 6 bases, the J end by 8 bases, with 16 bases between. CDR1 and CDR2 (germline): MNHNY, SVGAGI (reference sequence). The CDR3 is made up of 13 amino acids. The CDR3 DNA sequence: TGTGCCAGCAGCCCTCAAGGTACAGGAGAAGCTTTCTTT. As protein: CASSPQGTGEAFF.

The genes are TRBV7-6 and TRBJ2-2; perhaps TRBD2 as D (5 bases). Trimming removed 3 bases from V and 3 bases from J, with 20 bases in between. Germline assignment: CDR1 SGHVS and CDR2 FNYEAQ. The CDR3 contains 18 residues. For the CDR3, the DNA is TGTGCCAGCAGCTTCGGGATAGGGCGGAGCCAGGACACCGGGGAGCTGTTTTTT. Its translation: CASSFGIGRSQDTGELFF.

Concerning this clone itself: Different DNA sequences within this sample yield the same CDR3. The genes are TRBV9 and TRBJ1-2; D not certain. The CDR3 totals 12 residues. From germline, CDR1 is SGDLS and CDR2 YYNGEE. V was shortened by 0 bases and J by 8 bases, with 8 bases between the two germline ends. CDR3 in DNA: TGTGCCAGCAGCGTAGGAGTAGGCGGCTACACCTTC. Translation gives CASSVGVGGYTF. Looking up the rest from reference TRBV9 and TRBJ1-2 gives the full variable domain: DSGVTQTPKHLITATGQRVTLRCSPRSGDLSVYWYQQSLDQGLQFLIQYYNGEERAKGNILERFSAQQFPDLHSELNLSSLELGDSALYFCASSVGVGGYTFGSGTRLTVV.

The CDR3 reads CASSLSLRTGANVLTF. CDR3 nucleotides: TGTGCCAGCAGCTTATCTCTCCGGACTGGGGCCAACGTCCTGACTTTC. The J gene is TRBJ2-6, the V gene TRBV7-7, with D hard to call. Germline V gene data show CDR1 as SSHAT and CDR2 as FNYEAQ (reference sequence). CDR3 length: 16 amino acids. V was cut by 2 bases and J by 2 bases, with 10 bases left in between.

V usage is TRBV4-2 and J usage is TRBJ1-3; the match to TRBD1 covers 8 bases. The ends lost 4 bases at V and 0 bases at J; junction bases unmatched: 5. This CDR3 is 16 amino acids long. Germline values: CDR1 LGHNA, CDR2 YNFKEQ. For the CDR3, the DNA is TGTGCCAGCAGCCGACAGGGGTCGAGCTCTGGAAACACCATATATTTT. Its translation is CASSRQGSSSGNTIYF.

CDR3 sequence: CASSLASGISGGGELFF. The CDR3 DNA follows: TGTGCCAGCAGCTTAGCTAGCGGGATATCCGGAGGCGGGGAGCTGTTTTTT. V usage is TRBV11-2 and J usage is TRBJ2-2; TRBD2 matches 9 bases. The CDR3 runs to 17 residues. Losses at the gene ends were 1 base for V and 7 bases for J; bases not matched to a gene: 10. The germline V gene encodes CDR1 SGHAT and CDR2 FQNNGV.

This clone was counted a single time. The rearrangement joins TRBV29-1 to TRBJ2-3, with D tentatively TRBD2 (7 bases). CDR1 and CDR2 (germline): SQVTM, ANQGSEA. The CDR3 has 15 amino acids. The germline V and J ends were trimmed by 5 bases and 1 base, with 16 bases remaining between them. CDR3: CSVIKRGGGTDTQYF. The CDR3, as DNA: TGCAGCGTTATAAAAAGGGGGGGAGGCACAGATACGCAGTATTTT.